One sample yielded the 25 T cell receptor beta chains listed below, sequenced in a study of cytomegalovirus exposure and HLA in healthy donors. The PCR contained 60 Vbeta and 13 Jbeta primers. Libraries were prepared by immunoSEQ multiplex PCR; TCRdb keeps only in-frame clonotypes and omits some of them. There are approximately 200,000 clones in the sample; just under 80% occur only once, and 4.5% to 7.5% lies in the top ten. The sequenced material came from PBMCs. All receptors come from a woman aged 25-40 years in good health and CMV-seropositive.

The rearrangement joins TRBV7-9 to TRBJ2-7; 7 bases fit TRBD2. Germline-derived CDR1 and CDR2 are SEHNR and FQNEAQ (reference sequence). CDR3 length equals 12 residues. V shed 8 bases and J 3 bases; nucleotides not matched to a gene: 4. The CDR3 DNA is TGTGCCAGCGGCGGCGGGAGCTACGAGCAGTACTTC. It is translated as CASGGGSYEQYF. The full variable domain, in which reference TRBV7-9 and TRBJ2-7 provide the parts outside the CDR3, is DTGVSQNPRHKITKRGQNVTFRCDPISEHNRLYWYRQTLGQGPEFLTYFQNEAQLEKSRLLSDRFSAERPKGSFSTLEIQRTEQGDSAMYLCASGGGSYEQYFGPGTRLTVT.

The chain couples TRBV6-5 to TRBJ2-1; TRBD1 is a possible D gene (6 bases). The CDR3 has 15 amino acids. Germline V gene data show CDR1 as MNHEY and CDR2 as SVGAGI. With 2 bases removed from V and 7 bases from J, the gap between germline ends came to 15 bases. Here the CDR3 DNA reads TGTGCCAGCAGTTACGTGCAGGGGCTGTGGAATGAGCAGTTCTTC. Its protein product is CASSYVQGLWNEQFF.

V gene TRBV11-2 combines with J gene TRBJ2-2; 12 bases line up with TRBD1. The germline V gene encodes CDR1 SGHAT and CDR2 FQNNGV. The ends lost 11 bases at V and 5 bases at J; junction bases unmatched: 3. The CDR3 runs 13 residues. The CDR3, as DNA: TGTGCCGGGGGACAGGGGGCAACCGGGGAGCTGTTTTTT. It translates to CAGGQGATGELFF.

V usage is TRBV4-3 and J usage is TRBJ2-5, with D hard to call. Per the germline V gene, CDR1 is LGHNA and CDR2 is YSLEER. CDR3 length: 14 amino acids. The ends were cut back, 2 bases at V and 0 bases at J, with 7 bases in the middle. CDR3 residues: CASSQNLYQETQYF. The CDR3 nucleotides read TGCGCCAGCAGCCAAAATCTATACCAAGAGACCCAGTACTTC.

As concerns this clone: The same CDR3 is also encoded by other DNA sequences in this sample. The chain couples TRBV27 to TRBJ1-1; D perhaps matches TRBD1 (6 bases). Germline CDR1 MNHEY, CDR2 SMNVEV (reference sequence). CDR3 size: 14 residues. V was clipped by 5 bases and J by 8 bases, with 18 bases between them. The CDR3: CASSRTGSRGEAFF. Written as DNA, the CDR3 is TGTGCCAGCAGTAGAACAGGGTCTAGGGGCGAAGCTTTCTTT.

The genes are TRBV6-5 and TRBJ2-1, with a weak D call TRBD2 (6 bases). The CDR3 loop spans 14 amino acids. V lost 6 bases and J 1 base, leaving 10 bases between the germline ends. CDR1 and CDR2 (germline): MNHEY, SVGAGI. DNA of the CDR3: TGTGCCAGCAGGGAGCGGGCGTCCTACAATGAGCAGTTCTTC. It codes for CASRERASYNEQFF.

The chain has TRBV4-1 and TRBJ2-5; D possibly corresponds to TRBD1 (5 bases). CDR3 length: 17 amino acids. Trimming removed 1 base from V and 5 bases from J, with 20 bases in between. Germline CDR1 and CDR2: MGHRA and YSYEKL. CDR3 region: CASSQGLPRRVPETQYF. The CDR3 bases are TGCGCCAGCAGCCAAGGTTTGCCCCGCAGGGTGCCGGAGACCCAGTACTTC.

The chain employs TRBV9 and TRBJ2-3; D may be TRBD2 (6 bases). V lost 0 bases to trimming and J lost 3 bases, with 11 bases between them. This CDR3 is 15 amino acids long. CDR1 is SGDLS and CDR2 is YYNGEE in the germline V gene. The DNA for the CDR3 is TGTGCCAGCAGCGTAGACCCCGCGGGGACAGATACGCAGTATTTT. It yields the protein CASSVDPAGTDTQYF.

J is TRBJ2-7 and V is TRBV6-5, with TRBD2 matching 7 bases. Germline-derived CDR1 and CDR2 are MNHEY and SVGAGI. CDR3 length: 15 residues. With V trimmed by 0 bases and J by 3 bases, 5 bases remained unmatched. The CDR3 protein is CASSYSGGIRYEQYF. In DNA form, the CDR3 reads TGTGCCAGCAGTTACTCCGGGGGGATTCGCTACGAGCAGTACTTC.

This chain uses TRBV6-6 with TRBJ1-2, with 9 nucleotides matching TRBD1. The germline CDR1 and CDR2 sequences are MNHNY and SVGAGI (reference sequence). There are 16 residues in the CDR3. With V trimmed by 4 bases and J by 4 bases, 10 bases remained unmatched. CDR3 in DNA: TGTGCCAGCAGTTTCACCGGGACAGGGCAACCCTATGGCTACACCTTC. Translation gives CASSFTGTGQPYGYTF.

The V call is TRBV5-1, the J call TRBJ1-2; tentatively, D is TRBD1 (5 bases). Trimming cost V 4 bases and J 6 bases, with 13 bases left between them. The CDR3 runs to 13 residues. Per germline, CDR1 SGHRS and CDR2 YFSETQ. The CDR3 DNA reads as TGCGCCAGCAGCGCGTGGGACTTTGATGGCTACACCTTC. This codes for CASSAWDFDGYTF.

The chain couples TRBV9 to TRBJ2-7; possible D gene TRBD2, 6 bases. The CDR3 has 17 residues. Trimming took off 2 bases at V and 0 bases at J, with 18 bases between the two ends. CDR1 SGDLS and CDR2 YYNGEE come from the germline V gene. The CDR3 bases are TGTGCCAGCAGCGTGTCGGAGGGAATGGGGTTCTCCTACGAGCAGTACTTC. Its protein product is CASSVSEGMGFSYEQYF.

The chain carries TRBV9 and TRBJ2-1; the match to TRBD2 covers 10 bases. This CDR3 has 16 residues. J lost 4 bases, V lost 6 bases, and 10 bases had no gene match. Germline CDR1 is SGDLS and CDR2 is YYNGEE. The chain's CDR3 is CASTRQPTSGYNEQFF. The CDR3, as DNA: TGTGCCAGCACCCGACAACCGACTAGCGGGTACAATGAGCAGTTCTTC.

The chain joins TRBV21-1 to TRBJ1-5; whether TRBD1, the table's D call, matches the DNA was not checked. TRBV21-1 is noted as a pseudogene. The CDR3 has 16 residues. The CDR3 spells CASSNGDRGLNQPQHF. The CDR3 DNA reads as TGTGCCAGCAGCAACGGGGACAGGGGATTAAATCAGCCCCAGCATTTT.

With respect to this clone: A read error may account for a junction end that differs from germline. The chain combines TRBV6-1 with TRBJ1-5, with D perhaps TRBD1 (6 bases). Germline V gene sequence: CDR1 MNHNS, CDR2 SASEGT. The CDR3 extends over 14 amino acids. For the CDR3, the DNA is TGTGCCAGCAGCCAGGACAGTCGAAATCATCCCCAGCATTTT. Its protein product is CASSQDSRNHPQHF.

This clone was seen only once. The rearrangement uses TRBV28 and TRBJ1-4; 8 positions match TRBD1. Germline CDR1 reads MDHEN; CDR2 reads SYDVKM. The V and J ends lost 5 bases and 7 bases, in that order; junction bases with no gene match: 18. The CDR3 totals 18 residues. As DNA, the CDR3 is TGTGCCAGCAGTCCCGACAGGGGAGGGGTTACTAGGAGTGAAAAACTGTTTTTT. It translates to CASSPDRGGVTRSEKLFF.

The rearrangement joins TRBV7-6 to TRBJ2-1; TRBD2 is a possible D gene (7 bases). This CDR3 is built from 17 residues. Per the germline V gene, CDR1 is SGHVS and CDR2 is FNYEAQ. Deletions cut 3 bases from V and 5 bases from J, with 20 bases between. The CDR3: CASSFETLAGANNEQFF. The DNA for the CDR3 is TGTGCCAGCAGCTTCGAGACCCTTGCGGGGGCTAACAATGAGCAGTTCTTC. The entire variable domain, with the rest obtained from reference TRBV7-6 and TRBJ2-1, is as follows: GAGVSQSPRYKVTKRGQDVALRCDPISGHVSLYWYRQALGQGPEFLTYFNYEAQQDKSGLPNDRFSAERPEGSISTLTIQRTEQRDSAMYRCASSFETLAGANNEQFFGPGTRLTVL.

The chain uses TRBV12-5 and TRBJ1-2, with D unclear. The CDR3 covers 17 residues. The germline V and J ends were trimmed by 0 bases and 5 bases, with 19 bases remaining between them. Germline CDR1 is LGHNT and CDR2 is FRNRAP. The CDR3 sequence is CASGLVRSNGNQYGYTF. In DNA, the CDR3 is TGTGCTAGTGGTTTGGTACGGTCAAACGGGAACCAATATGGCTACACCTTC.

The sample holds one count of this clone. CDR3 bases: TGCAGCGTTGAGGACAGGGATGGGCACAATGAGCAGTTCTTC. Translating gives CSVEDRDGHNEQFF. The J gene is TRBJ2-1, the V gene TRBV29-1, with TRBD1 matching 8 bases. The length of the CDR3 is 14 residues. Trimming removed 3 bases from V and 5 bases from J; junction bases left unmatched: 6. The germline gives CDR1 SQVTM, CDR2 ANQGSEA.

V usage is TRBV7-2 and J usage is TRBJ1-3; no reliable D call. V lost 3 bases to trimming and J lost 0 bases, with 18 bases between them. This CDR3 has 18 residues. Germline loops: CDR1 SGHTA, CDR2 FQGNSA. The CDR3: CASSFAMYRVSSGNTIYF. In nucleotides, the CDR3 is TGTGCCAGCAGCTTTGCGATGTATCGGGTTAGCTCTGGAAACACCATATATTTT.

A single count supports this clone. The chain has TRBV18 and TRBJ2-2; 9 bases agree with TRBD1. The CDR3 has 15 residues. J gave up 1 base and V 8 bases, and 5 bases lay outside the gene matches. The germline V gene has CDR1 KGHSH and CDR2 LQKENI. In nucleotides, the CDR3 is TGTGCCAGCCTACGGACAGGGGAGAACACCGGGGAGCTGTTTTTT. Its protein product is CASLRTGENTGELFF. Full variable domain (outside the CDR3, taken from reference TRBV18 and TRBJ2-2): NAGVMQNPRHLVRRRGQEARLRCSPMKGHSHVYWYRQLPEEGLKFMVYLQKENIIDESGMPKERFSAEFPKEGPSILRIQQVVRGDSAAYFCASLRTGENTGELFFGEGSRLTVL.

The chain links TRBV5-1 to TRBJ2-7; TRBD1 might be the D (6 bases). The V gene lost 0 bases and the J gene lost 1 base, with 11 bases spanning the gap. CDR1 and CDR2 (germline): SGHRS, YFSETQ. There are 15 residues in the CDR3. The CDR3 region has the DNA TGCGCCAGCAGCTTGGGGACAGCGAAATCCTACGAGCAGTACTTC. The encoded protein is CASSLGTAKSYEQYF.

This chain uses TRBV9 with TRBJ2-1; 12 bases match TRBD2. From germline, CDR1 is SGDLS and CDR2 YYNGEE. Losses at the gene ends were 0 bases for V and 0 bases for J; bases not matched to a gene: 7. The CDR3 extends over 19 amino acids. In DNA, the CDR3 is TGTGCCAGCAGCGTAGTCCCCCTAGCGGGGGGGAGCTCCTACAATGAGCAGTTCTTC. It is translated as CASSVVPLAGGSSYNEQFF.

The V gene is TRBV11-1, the J gene TRBJ2-1, with a possible D match to TRBD2 (7 bases). The CDR3 contains 15 residues. Germline CDR1 is SGHAT and CDR2 is FQDESV (reference sequence). The V and J ends lost 3 bases and 8 bases respectively, with 17 bases between them. CDR3 sequence reads: CASSFGGGLDDEQFF. CDR3 nucleotides: TGTGCCAGCAGCTTCGGCGGGGGCCTCGACGATGAGCAGTTCTTC.

As concerns this clone: A read error may account for a junction end that differs from germline. The chain links TRBV7-9 to TRBJ1-1; D is unresolved. Germline V lookup: CDR1 SEHNR, CDR2 FQNEAQ (reference sequence). The CDR3 runs to 14 residues. CDR3 protein: CSSSFESPNTEAFF. The CDR3 coding sequence is TGTTCCAGCAGCTTCGAGTCTCCGAACACTGAAGCTTTCTTT.